These 24 T cell receptor beta chains originate from one sample sequenced in a study of HIV-infected patients and healthy controls. All unsorted peripheral T cells were captured because whole blood was used without fractionation. Alpha and beta constant-region primers primed reverse transcription of around 500 ng RNA. Alpha and beta chain libraries were made separately by chain-specific third strand synthesis with multiplexing indices. Using its own MiXCR run on the 5' RACE reads, TCRdb lists one record per CDR3 protein. Altogether about 10,000 distinct CDR3 sequences are present, around 8% being singletons, with the ten largest covering 5.5% to 7.5%. The source material was blood. Receptors originate from an adult in good health.

This clonotype is judged medium-sized. The chain combines TRBV7-9 with TRBJ2-1; 9 bases agree with TRBD1. V was clipped by 5 bases and J by 4 bases; unmatched bases: 9. Germline CDR1 and CDR2: SEHNR and FQNEAQ (reference sequence). The CDR3 consists of 16 residues. CDR3 nucleotides: TGTGCCAGCAGCCCATCCCCGGGACAGGGATACAATGAGCAGTTCTTC. Translated, it gives CASSPSPGQGYNEQFF.

This clonotype was observed at least ten times. The chain joins TRBV7-9 to TRBJ1-6; D is uncertain. The CDR3 totals 13 residues. V gave up 5 bases and J gave up 6 bases, with 8 bases separating them. CDR1 and CDR2 from the germline V gene are SEHNR and FQNEAQ (reference sequence). For the CDR3, the DNA is TGTGCCAGCAGCACGCGACCTAATTCACCCCTCCACTTT. This codes for CASSTRPNSPLHF.

This clonotype appeared many times. This chain links TRBV6-4 with TRBJ2-3; tentative D call: TRBD2 (6 bases). Germline V gene sequence: CDR1 MRHNA, CDR2 SNTAGT. The CDR3 runs 15 residues. The germline V and J ends were trimmed by 0 bases and 1 base, with 8 bases remaining between them. The CDR3 region is CASSDSGGGTDTQYF. CDR3 bases: TGTGCCAGCAGTGACTCGGGGGGAGGCACAGATACGCAGTATTTT.

This clonotype turned up a few times. This sequence joins TRBV3-1 and TRBJ2-1; the match to TRBD2 covers 9 bases. The CDR3 totals 15 residues. CDR1 LGHDT and CDR2 YNNKEL come from the germline V gene (reference sequence). V lost 8 bases, J lost 6 bases, and 11 bases stayed unmatched. CDR3 sequence: CASRRRASGINEQFF. CDR3 nucleotide sequence: TGTGCCAGCCGGCGCCGGGCTAGCGGGATCAATGAGCAGTTCTTC.

The J gene is TRBJ1-5, the V gene TRBV7-9, with D maybe TRBD1 (5 bases). V was trimmed by 5 bases and J by 7 bases, leaving 12 bases between them. The CDR3 is 13 residues long. Germline V gene lookup returns CDR1 SEHNR and CDR2 FQNEAQ (reference sequence). CDR3 residues: CASSPTGGQPQHF. The DNA of the CDR3 is TGTGCCAGCAGCCCCACCGGGGGACAGCCCCAGCATTTT.

There are many counts of this clonotype. The J gene is TRBJ1-6, the V gene TRBV12-3 or TRBV12-4; 7 bases map to TRBD1. With V trimmed by 5 bases and J by 3 bases, 7 bases remained unmatched. This CDR3 region has 16 residues. The CDR3, as DNA: TGTGCCAGCAGTGCTGGGACAGCCTACTATAATTCACCCCTCCACTTT. Translation: CASSAGTAYYNSPLHF.

This clonotype is medium-sized within its sample. The chain uses TRBV28 and TRBJ2-1; tentatively, D is TRBD1 (6 bases). Germline V CDR1 and CDR2: MDHEN, SYDVKM. This CDR3 is 16 amino acids long. Trimming cost V 2 bases and J 4 bases, with 15 bases left between them. The chain's CDR3 is CASSLRGYGPYNEQFF. CDR3 bases: TGTGCCAGCAGTTTAAGGGGGTACGGACCTTACAATGAGCAGTTCTTC.

This clonotype is labeled as medium-sized. The chain has TRBV11-3 and TRBJ2-1; 8 bases agree with TRBD2. CDR1 SGHNT and CDR2 YENEEA come from the germline V gene. The CDR3 is 11 residues long. The trim removed 2 bases at V and 12 bases at J, leaving 0 bases unmatched. CDR3 region: CASSLSGRQFF. DNA of the CDR3: TGTGCCAGCAGCTTAAGCGGGAGGCAGTTCTTC.

By share, this clonotype ranks as medium-sized (0.01 to 0.1%). This sequence joins TRBV29-1 and TRBJ1-2, with D possibly being TRBD1 (6 bases). Trimming stripped 8 bases from V and 6 bases from J, with 19 bases between. Germline V gives CDR1 SQVTM, CDR2 ANQGSEA. This CDR3 region has 13 residues. The CDR3 region is CSTRWGALDGYTF. CDR3 in DNA: TGCAGCACCCGATGGGGGGCTCTCGATGGCTACACCTTC.

This clonotype qualifies as medium-sized. This rearrangement joins TRBV7-9 to TRBJ2-7; TRBD1 might be the D (6 bases). CDR3 size: 13 residues. Between the trimmed V and J ends, which lost 5 bases and 4 bases, there was a span of 12 bases. Germline values: CDR1 SEHNR, CDR2 FQNEAQ (reference sequence). As DNA, the CDR3 is TGTGCCAGCAGCGCCGACAGGAGTTACGAGCAGTACTTC. Amino acid sequence: CASSADRSYEQYF.

By sample share, this clonotype is medium-sized. The rearrangement uses TRBV11-3 and TRBJ2-3; TRBD1 agrees at 8 bases. The J segment lost 2 bases and the V segment lost 0 bases, leaving 4 bases of the junction unmatched. Germline assignment: CDR1 SGHNT and CDR2 YENEEA. The CDR3 loop spans 16 amino acids. The CDR3 region is CASSLDGGQDTDTQYF. CDR3 nucleotide sequence: TGTGCCAGCAGCTTAGATGGGGGACAGGACACAGATACGCAGTATTTT.

This clonotype is medium-sized in the sample. The chain recombines TRBV20-1 with TRBJ1-1; a possible D gene is TRBD1 (5 bases). In germline, CDR1 is DFQATT, CDR2 SNEGSKA (reference sequence). The CDR3 has 13 amino acids. V was trimmed by 0 bases and J by 8 bases, leaving 13 bases between them. The chain's CDR3 is CSARDAEEGEAFF. The CDR3 DNA reads as TGCAGTGCTAGAGATGCCGAAGAGGGGGAAGCTTTCTTT.

This clonotype is labeled medium-sized. This sequence joins TRBV20-1 and TRBJ2-3; D gene ambiguous. V was shortened by 4 bases and J by 8 bases, with 19 bases between the two germline ends. The CDR3 spans 14 residues. Germline V lookup: CDR1 DFQATT, CDR2 SNEGSKA (reference sequence). The CDR3 DNA is TGCAGTGCTACCCCCGATGGCACAACGGGTACGCAGTATTTT. Translation: CSATPDGTTGTQYF.

This clonotype is medium-sized within its sample. The chain employs TRBV11-2 and TRBJ2-3, with D perhaps assigned TRBD1 or TRBD2 (5 bases each). V was clipped by 2 bases and J by 2 bases, with 14 bases between them. Germline V CDR1 and CDR2: SGHAT, FQNNGV. This CDR3 contains 16 residues. This CDR3 reads CASSLIGQGPTDTQYF. CDR3 sequence (DNA): TGTGCCAGCAGCTTAATCGGGCAGGGACCCACAGATACGCAGTATTTT.

This clonotype was detected many times. This rearrangement joins TRBV12-3 or TRBV12-4 to TRBJ1-2; 9 bases are shared with TRBD1. With 6 bases clipped from V and 5 bases from J, the junction kept 10 bases outside the gene matches. The length of the CDR3 is 15 residues. The CDR3 coding sequence is TGTGCCAGCAGACCTAATACCGGGACAGGGTATGGCTACACCTTC. This sequence encodes CASRPNTGTGYGYTF.

This clonotype was recorded many times. V is TRBV6-6 and J is TRBJ1-5, with D unresolved. V lost 2 bases and J lost 5, with 7 bases in between. The germline V gene encodes CDR1 MNHNY and CDR2 SVGAGI (reference sequence). The CDR3 is 13 amino acids. Written as DNA, the CDR3 is TGTGCCAGCAGTTACGTCCCGGATCAGCCCCAGCATTTT. Its translation: CASSYVPDQPQHF.

At least ten counts were recorded for this clonotype. A junction boundary mismatches the germline segment, possibly from a read error. This chain links TRBV7-2 with TRBJ2-7, with D uncertain. This CDR3 spans 12 amino acids. CDR1 is SGHTA, CDR2 FQGNSA, per germline. The CDR3, as DNA: TGTGCCAGCAGCTTAGGGCGACCGGGTGTTTTCTTC. Translating it yields CASSLGRPGVFF.

This clonotype is labeled as medium-sized. This chain joins TRBV20-1 and TRBJ2-5; 9 bases are a match to TRBD2. The CDR3 contains 15 residues. Germline V gene lookup returns CDR1 DFQATT and CDR2 SNEGSKA (reference sequence). The V segment lost 6 bases and the J segment 4 bases; nucleotides outside the gene matches: 12. CDR3 sequence reads: CSASTAGGPLETQYF. CDR3 in DNA: TGCAGTGCCAGCACGGCGGGAGGGCCCCTAGAGACCCAGTACTTC.

This clonotype was seen many times. V gene TRBV28 combines with J gene TRBJ2-5, with D unclear. V was shortened by 5 bases and J by 4 bases, with 17 bases between the two germline ends. From germline, CDR1 is MDHEN and CDR2 SYDVKM. The CDR3 has 15 residues. CDR3 coding DNA: TGTGCCAGCAGTCGACCCAGGTCCCCGGGAGAGACCCAGTACTTC. Protein: CASSRPRSPGETQYF.

Within the sample, this clonotype is medium-sized. The rearrangement joins TRBV25-1 to TRBJ1-2; perhaps TRBD1 as D (5 bases). Germline V gives CDR1 MGHDK, CDR2 SYGVNS. Trimming removed 1 base from V and 6 bases from J, with 12 bases in between. The CDR3 totals 14 residues. The CDR3 sequence is CASSEFRVGDGYTF. The CDR3 DNA follows: TGTGCCAGCAGTGAATTCAGGGTAGGGGATGGCTACACCTTC.

This clonotype ranks as medium-sized. The chain links TRBV5-1 to TRBJ2-5, with 8 bases lining up with TRBD2. The CDR3 runs to 14 residues. V trimming: 4 bases; J trimming: 3 bases; junction bases outside the gene matches: 5. Per the germline V gene, CDR1 is SGHRS and CDR2 is YFSETQ. The CDR3 loop is CASSPTSGKETQYF. CDR3 nucleotides: TGCGCCAGCAGCCCTACTAGCGGCAAAGAGACCCAGTACTTC.

By frequency in the sample, this clonotype is medium-sized. The V call is TRBV7-9, the J call TRBJ1-1; D gene ambiguous. The germline CDR1 and CDR2 sequences are SEHNR and FQNEAQ (reference sequence). CDR3 length equals 13 residues. The V end was cut by 1 base, the J end by 5 bases, with 8 bases between. The chain's CDR3 is CASSLVGPTEAFF. In DNA form, the CDR3 reads TGTGCCAGCAGCTTAGTAGGGCCGACTGAAGCTTTCTTT.

The table lists this clonotype with many counts. The CDR3 coding sequence is TGTGCCTGGGGCCAACTAGATGAAAAACTGTTTTTT. Translation: CAWGQLDEKLFF. V gene TRBV30 combines with J gene TRBJ1-4; D call uncertain. The ends were cut back, 5 bases at V and 6 bases at J, with 10 bases in the middle. Germline lookup yields CDR1 GTSNPN and CDR2 SVGIG (reference sequence). The CDR3 runs 12 residues.

The genes are TRBV10-2 and TRBJ2-7, with 9 nucleotides matching TRBD2. V lost 0 bases to trimming and J lost 7 bases; unmatched junction nucleotides: 7. Looked up from germline, CDR1 is WSHSY and CDR2 is SAAADI. This CDR3 contains 15 residues. Here the CDR3 DNA reads TGCGCCAGCAGTGAGTCAGTCCTAGCGGGGAGAGAGCAGTACTTC. It translates to CASSESVLAGREQYF.